This section outlines one TCR beta chain sequence together with its context. It has no known antigen specificity. Per-base quality was not reported, and no clone a single base away is much larger than it. This entry comes from a study of human thymus T cells (dated by TCRdb to 2018 to 2021). For the study in its entirety: The study characterized TCR alpha and beta repertoires from eight infant thymus samples and a few related peripheral blood samples. The infant donors were roughly 7 to 250 days old, and the cohort included roughly six males and two females.

The germline ends are 3 bases apart after V is trimmed by 5 bases and J by 4 bases. The germline V gene yields SGHAT for CDR1 and FQNNGV for CDR2. The CDR3, from cysteine to phenylalanine, totals 11 residues. Only the CDR3 DNA is retained, 33 bases long and in frame from the first base. Donors were immunologically healthy infants undergoing open corrective cardiac surgery for congenital heart defects in Finland. During surgery, a small roughly 0.5-1 mL aliquot of peripheral blood was collected from four of the eight donors. Genomic DNA from blood samples was extracted from all available leukocytes rather than from a fixed cell number. ACK lysis buffer was used to remove erythrocytes from the blood, and the remaining leukocytes were kept as pellets at -70 degrees C. Genomic DNA was extracted from frozen cell pellets with a QIAsymphony instrument. The full study reports these points: Biased V and J gene segment usage appeared to be present in both thymic and peripheral blood repertoires. On average, thymus samples yielded 800,000 or so unique TCRB clonotypes, whereas blood samples yielded some 92,000.

The immunoSEQ multiplex PCR assay was used to amplify the TCRB and TCRAD loci from a standardized quantity of quality-controlled genomic DNA. The amplicons spanned the V(D)J region and were long enough to cover the CDR3 and allow V and J genes to be identified. The amplicons were sequenced on an Illumina platform via the commercial immunoSEQ service. The paper's processing steps were these. Primer bias and sequencing errors were corrected using previously described methods, and TCRAD and TCRB definitions followed the IMGT database. Analysis of the repertoires was done with immunoSEQ Analyzer 3.0 and VDJTools and included basic statistics, V/J segment usage, diversity estimates, rarefaction and pairwise overlap. To estimate diversity, the Chao1, ChaoE, Efron-Thisted, Shannon and inverse Simpson indices were applied, and diversity was also estimated on datasets down-sampled to the smallest sample. For repertoire overlap, CDR3 nucleotide sequence, V gene and J gene had to match strictly, and clustering was done by Jaccard-based multidimensional scaling. TCRdb re-hosts the immuneACCESS table, in-frame sequences only. Its copies lack some clones; in the studies checked, an unresolved V gene accounts for under half of them, and the cause for the rest is not known. The DNA was the basis for D and trimming; V, J and clone size are from that table. A total of 40,000 to 45,000 clones appear in this sample, approximately 95% of them only once. Roughly 0.13% of the sample comes from the top ten.

The sequence links TRBV11-2 to TRBJ2-1, with the identity of the D gene unclear. The TCR was taken from a boy under three years old with a congenital heart defect but otherwise immunologically healthy. Input material: blood. The nucleotide sequence is given as TGTGCCAGCAGCGCATACAATGAGCAGTTCTTC. Protein translation: CASSAYNEQFF.